The next 4 T cell receptor beta chains were all read from a single sample in a study of technical replicates of blood from a handful of donors. Measured with immunoSEQ multiplex PCR; TCRdb has only the in-frame clones, and not every one. This repertoire shows 70,000 to 95,000 clones, about 97% found once; its top ten account for about 0.27%. Input material: T cells isolated from PBMCs. Source of these receptors: a human donor in good health.

A single count supports this clone. Other DNA variants within this sample encode the same CDR3. The gene calls are TRBV7-9 and TRBJ2-3, with no clear D. CDR3 length equals 14 residues. V dropped 1 base and J dropped 2 bases, with 7 bases sitting between them. Germline-derived CDR1 and CDR2 are SEHNR and FQNEAQ (reference sequence). The chain's CDR3 is CASSLGGYTDTQYF. CDR3 coding DNA: TGTGCCAGCAGCTTAGGCGGCTACACAGATACGCAGTATTTT.

This chain links TRBV9 with TRBJ2-7; 11 nucleotides agree with TRBD2. Germline V gene sequence: CDR1 SGDLS, CDR2 YYNGEE. Trimming at V came to 3 bases and at J to 3 bases, leaving 2 bases not matched to a gene. The CDR3 has 14 residues. The CDR3 sequence: CASSAGLAVYEQYF. CDR3 in DNA: TGTGCCAGCAGCGCGGGACTAGCGGTCTACGAGCAGTACTTC. Looking up the rest from reference TRBV9 and TRBJ2-7 gives the full variable domain: DSGVTQTPKHLITATGQRVTLRCSPRSGDLSVYWYQQSLDQGLQFLIQYYNGEERAKGNILERFSAQQFPDLHSELNLSSLELGDSALYFCASSAGLAVYEQYFGPGTRLTVT.

V usage is TRBV30 and J usage is TRBJ1-1, with D perhaps matching TRBD1 (6 bases). Trimming shortened V by 1 base and J by 0 bases, and 9 bases separated the two germline ends. Per the germline V gene, CDR1 is GTSNPN and CDR2 is SVGIG (reference sequence). The CDR3 contains 14 residues. The CDR3 here is CAWSEGHLNTEAFF. CDR3 bases: TGTGCCTGGAGTGAGGGACATCTGAACACTGAAGCTTTCTTT.

Details on this clone: Additional DNA sequences in this sample encode the identical CDR3. The chain combines TRBV27 with TRBJ1-1, with 9 nucleotides matching TRBD1. The ends lost 5 bases at V and 1 base at J; junction bases unmatched: 5. CDR3 length: 15 residues. The germline CDR1 and CDR2 sequences are MNHEY and SMNVEV (reference sequence). DNA of the CDR3: TGTGCCAGCAGTCCTTTACAGGGGGCGAACACTGAAGCTTTCTTT. This encodes CASSPLQGANTEAFF.